This entry describes one T cell receptor (beta chain). Its antigen is currently unknown. One junction end disagrees with the germline gene, perhaps due to a read error. The data derive from a study of tumor-infiltrating lymphocytes in primary liver carcinoma. Study results and limitations: Tumor region pairs shared more overlap than did tumor-adjacent and tumor-blood pairs. Blood's top-250-clone fraction was significantly lower than that of tumors (p = 0.039).

The researchers produced TCR beta cDNA from around 0.5 ug total RNA with a constant-region primer. Slightly modified ARM-PCR with three nested multiplex PCR rounds yielded TCR beta libraries. TRBV1-TRBV30 forward primers paired with a C-beta reverse primer were used in the first two PCR rounds, which ran roughly 11 cycles each. TCRdb recomputed calls from the multiplex PCR reads with MiXCR, one row per CDR3 protein. The repertoire holds around 80,000 distinct CDR3 sequences, with approximately 62% as singletons. The germline V gene encodes CDR1 MNHNY and CDR2 SVGAGI (reference sequence). CDR3 length: 15 amino acids. RNA and DNA were co-extracted from around 20-30 mg of unsorted bulk tissue.

The TCR originated in a man aged 40-50 years with primary liver carcinoma and hepatitis B virus infection. Sequenced sample: tumor-adjacent normal liver tissue. J is TRBJ2-7 and V is TRBV6-6; weak D call: TRBD1 (6 bases). The CDR3 DNA is TGTGCCAGCATTTACTCGAGTCGCAGGGGTAGCGAACAGCACTTC. It is translated as CASIYSSRRGSEQHF.